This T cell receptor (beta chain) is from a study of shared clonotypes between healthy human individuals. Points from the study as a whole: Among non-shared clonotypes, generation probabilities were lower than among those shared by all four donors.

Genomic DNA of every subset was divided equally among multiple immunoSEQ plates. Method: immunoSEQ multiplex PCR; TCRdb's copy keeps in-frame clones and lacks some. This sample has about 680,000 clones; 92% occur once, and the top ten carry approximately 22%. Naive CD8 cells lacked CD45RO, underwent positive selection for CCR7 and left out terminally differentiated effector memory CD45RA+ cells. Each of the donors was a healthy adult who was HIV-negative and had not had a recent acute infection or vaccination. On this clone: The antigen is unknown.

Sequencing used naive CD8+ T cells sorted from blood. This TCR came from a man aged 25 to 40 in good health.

CDR3 DNA sequence: TGTGCCAGCAGCGGCCCAAAAGCGGGAGTAGGAGATACGCAGTATTTT. Protein: CASSGPKAGVGDTQYF. V and J are TRBV9 and TRBJ2-3; 8 bases are a match to TRBD2. J was trimmed by 5 bases and V by 3 bases; bases with no gene match: 11. CDR1 SGDLS and CDR2 YYNGEE come from the germline V gene. The CDR3 spans 16 residues.